Shown below are 2 T cell receptor beta chains from a single sample sequenced in a study of CD8 T cells in ankylosing spondylitis. General study findings and limits: Within ankylosing spondylitis blood, a TCR beta motif made up of under 10 highly homologous variants appeared to be characteristic.

TCRdb re-called the 5' RACE reads through MiXCR, storing one row per CDR3 protein. This table has 400,000 to 450,000 distinct CDR3 sequences, 17% appearing once. These receptors have no known antigen. The sequenced material came from blood, either unsorted or a sorted T cell fraction (not recorded which). The receptors were sampled from a male donor with ankylosing spondylitis.

This clonotype appeared many times. The chain uses TRBV15 and TRBJ2-3; 13 positions match TRBD2. Germline CDR1 and CDR2: LNHNV and YYDKDF (reference sequence). J lost 0 bases, V lost 0 bases, and 6 bases had no gene match. This CDR3 region has 19 residues. CDR3 coding DNA: TGTGCCACCAGCAGAGAGGGGGGACTAGCGGGGCCCAGCACAGATACGCAGTATTTT. Translating gives CATSREGGLAGPSTDTQYF.

The chain combines TRBV5-1 with TRBJ1-5; D unresolved. V lost 0 bases and J 3 bases, leaving 10 bases between the germline ends. CDR1 is SGHRS and CDR2 is YFSETQ in the germline V gene. This CDR3 has 15 amino acids. CDR3 in DNA: TGCGCCAGCAGCTTGGACAGCCGAGACAATCAGCCCCAGCATTTT. Translation gives CASSLDSRDNQPQHF.